The 26 T cell receptor beta chains below all came from one sample that was sequenced in a study of control samples from healthy donors and cancer patients. TCRdb's table, derived via immunoSEQ multiplex PCR, lists solely in-frame clones and lacks some. Of approximately 120,000 clones listed, roughly 90% were seen once; the top ten hold around 17%. Specimen: blood. These receptors all come from a woman in her forties or fifties in good health.

The chain has TRBV6-2 or TRBV6-3 and TRBJ1-1; D is undetermined. Germline V gene data show CDR1 as MNHEY and CDR2 as SVGEGT. This CDR3 contains 14 residues. Trimming pared 2 bases from V and 1 base from J, leaving 8 bases between. CDR3 in DNA: TGTGCCAGCAGTTACCGTGCCGAGAACACTGAAGCTTTCTTT. It yields the protein CASSYRAENTEAFF.

V gene TRBV7-2 combines with J gene TRBJ2-2; the D gene is possibly TRBD1 (5 bases). The CDR3 has 15 residues. The germline V gene has CDR1 SGHTA and CDR2 FQGNSA. Between the trimmed V and J ends, which lost 3 bases and 5 bases, there was a span of 13 bases. The CDR3 DNA is TGTGCCAGCAGCTTTAAGGGGCGAGAAACCGGGGAGCTGTTTTTT. It specifies CASSFKGRETGELFF.

The J gene is TRBJ2-2, the V gene TRBV11-2; D may correspond to TRBD1 or TRBD2 (5 bases each). The CDR3 has 19 amino acids. Per germline, CDR1 SGHAT and CDR2 FQNNGV. The germline V and J ends were trimmed by 4 bases and 4 bases, with 25 bases remaining between them. The CDR3 sequence is CASSYSLVSGRSSTGELFF. The CDR3 region has the DNA TGTGCCAGCAGCTATAGCCTGGTCTCGGGACGCTCCTCCACCGGGGAGCTGTTTTTT.

The CDR3 DNA sequence: TGTGCCAGCAGCTTAAAGGACAGGGGAGATACGCAGTATTTT. Translation gives CASSLKDRGDTQYF. V is TRBV13 and J is TRBJ2-3, with 9 bases lining up with TRBD1. The CDR3 has 14 amino acids. Germline V gene sequence: CDR1 PRHDT, CDR2 FYEKMQ (reference sequence). The J segment lost 5 bases and the V segment lost 2 bases, leaving 2 bases of the junction unmatched.

The chain has TRBV4-2 and TRBJ2-3, with 12 bases lining up with TRBD2. V shed 1 base, J shed 4 bases, and the junction held 0 bases outside the gene matches. CDR3 length: 15 amino acids. Germline-derived CDR1 and CDR2 are LGHNA and YNFKEQ. CDR3 sequence reads: CASSQASGGADTQYF. The CDR3 DNA reads as TGTGCCAGCAGCCAAGCTAGCGGGGGGGCAGATACGCAGTATTTT.

CDR3 coding DNA: TGTGCCAGCAGCTACTGGACAGATTCTACGGATACGCAGTATTTT. Translating gives CASSYWTDSTDTQYF. This rearrangement joins TRBV5-6 to TRBJ2-3, with D possibly TRBD1 on 6 matching bases. The V gene lost 3 bases and the J gene lost 6 bases, with 17 bases spanning the gap. CDR3 length: 15 amino acids. Germline V lookup: CDR1 SGHDT, CDR2 YYEEEE. The full variable domain, with the rest looked up from reference TRBV5-6 and TRBJ2-3, is DAGVTQSPTHLIKTRGQQVTLRCSPKSGHDTVSWYQQALGQGPQFIFQYYEEEERQRGNFPDRFSGHQFPNYSSELNVNALLLGDSALYLCASSYWTDSTDTQYFGPGTRLTVL.

The chain has TRBV6-2 or TRBV6-3 and TRBJ1-5; D gene unclear. The CDR3 sequence is 16 residues long. The V end was cut by 2 bases, the J end by 0 bases, with 11 bases between. Germline lookup yields CDR1 MNHEY and CDR2 SVGEGT. The CDR3: CASSYPTAYSNQPQHF. In nucleotides, the CDR3 is TGTGCCAGCAGTTACCCAACAGCTTATAGCAATCAGCCCCAGCATTTT.

The chain uses TRBV6-5 and TRBJ2-7; tentative D call: TRBD1 (7 bases). The germline gives CDR1 MNHEY, CDR2 SVGAGI. Trimming stripped 8 bases from V and 3 bases from J, with 17 bases between. The CDR3 is 14 residues long. The CDR3 nucleotides are TGTGCCAGCCCTGGGGCGGGACAGAGCTACGAGCAGTACTTC. It codes for CASPGAGQSYEQYF.

V and J are TRBV7-9 and TRBJ2-5, with TRBD2 identical over 9 bases. The CDR3 loop spans 15 amino acids. Germline V gene lookup returns CDR1 SEHNR and CDR2 FQNEAQ (reference sequence). Trimming cost V 6 bases and J 4 bases; bases outside gene matches: 9. The DNA of the CDR3 is TGTGCCAGCAGTCTAGAGGGACTAGCCGGAGAGACCCAGTACTTC. It yields the protein CASSLEGLAGETQYF.

The chain employs TRBV21-1 and TRBJ2-1; the D call of TRBD2 is as the table states it, not checked on the DNA. TRBV21-1 is designated a pseudogene. The CDR3 runs to 17 residues. CDR3 DNA: TGTGCCAGCAGCAGCGGACTAGCGGGAGGGCCGAGTTCTGAGCAGTTCTTC. As protein: CASSSGLAGGPSSEQFF.

The rearrangement uses TRBV12-3 or TRBV12-4 and TRBJ1-1; no clear D gene. The ends were cut back, 3 bases at V and 11 bases at J, with 13 bases in the middle. The CDR3 contains 12 residues. The CDR3 is CASSLTLKFAFF. The CDR3 coding sequence is TGTGCCAGCAGTTTGACCCTCAAATTTGCTTTCTTT.

V and J are TRBV6-5 and TRBJ1-6; weak D call: TRBD1 (5 bases). This CDR3 is 15 amino acids long. Per the germline V gene, CDR1 is MNHEY and CDR2 is SVGAGI. Trimming removed 5 bases from V and 8 bases from J, with 16 bases in between. CDR3 region: CASSTNGLGDSPLHF. As DNA, the CDR3 is TGTGCCAGCAGTACTAATGGACTAGGGGATTCACCCCTCCACTTT.

The chain links TRBV5-1 to TRBJ2-1; 8 bases match TRBD1. With 0 bases clipped from V and 7 bases from J, the junction kept 9 bases outside the gene matches. In germline, CDR1 is SGHRS, CDR2 YFSETQ. CDR3 length: 16 amino acids. The CDR3 bases are TGCGCCAGCAGCTTGGAGGGCAGGGGGCCGAGTAATGAGCAGTTCTTC. Its protein is CASSLEGRGPSNEQFF.

The gene calls are TRBV20-1 and TRBJ1-1; no clear D gene. Germline CDR1 is DFQATT and CDR2 is SNEGSKA (reference sequence). The CDR3 loop spans 14 amino acids. The V end was cut by 3 bases, the J end by 1 base, with 12 bases between. The CDR3: CSASYGGENTEAFF. Here the CDR3 DNA reads TGCAGTGCTAGTTATGGAGGAGAGAACACTGAAGCTTTCTTT.

This clone was counted a few times. V gene TRBV7-3 combines with J gene TRBJ1-5; 7 bases are shared with TRBD1. CDR1 and CDR2 from the germline V gene are SGHTA and FQGTGA. This CDR3 region has 16 residues. After removal of 4 bases from V and 2 bases from J, the junction contained 8 bases not matched to a gene. Written as DNA, the CDR3 is TGTGCCAGCAGCTCGCGGACAGGAAATGGCAATCAGCCCCAGCATTTT. It yields the protein CASSSRTGNGNQPQHF.

V and J are TRBV29-1 and TRBJ2-1; D is possibly TRBD1 (6 bases). V was clipped by 6 bases and J by 6 bases, with 12 bases between them. CDR3 size: 12 residues. Germline V gene lookup returns CDR1 SQVTM and CDR2 ANQGSEA. The CDR3 DNA reads as TGCAGCGTCGCCCGACAGGTCAATGAGCAGTTCTTC. Protein product: CSVARQVNEQFF.

V gene TRBV5-1 combines with J gene TRBJ1-3, with TRBD1 matching over 7 bases. CDR3 length: 15 residues. V shed 5 bases and J 2 bases; nucleotides not matched to a gene: 7. The germline V gene encodes CDR1 SGHRS and CDR2 YFSETQ. Here the CDR3 reads CASRQDRKPGNTIYF. In nucleotides, the CDR3 is TGCGCCAGCAGGCAGGACAGGAAGCCTGGAAACACCATATATTTT. Based on the CDR3 plus reference TRBV5-1 and TRBJ1-3, the full variable domain is KAGVTQTPRYLIKTRGQQVTLSCSPISGHRSVSWYQQTPGQGLQFLFEYFSETQRNKGNFPGRFSGRQFSNSRSEMNVSTLELGDSALYLCASRQDRKPGNTIYFGEGSWLTVV.

This chain uses TRBV9 with TRBJ1-2, with TRBD1 as a possible D gene (5 bases). This CDR3 is built from 15 residues. Trimming took off 0 bases at V and 2 bases at J, with 11 bases between the two ends. In germline, CDR1 is SGDLS, CDR2 YYNGEE. Written as DNA, the CDR3 is TGTGCCAGCAGCGTAGCCTCCGGGGGGAACTATGGCTACACCTTC. Residues: CASSVASGGNYGYTF.

The V gene is TRBV5-6, the J gene TRBJ1-2, with D possibly being TRBD1 (5 bases). The CDR3 is 15 residues long. Germline V gene sequence: CDR1 SGHDT, CDR2 YYEEEE. Deletions cut 2 bases from V and 10 bases from J, with 21 bases between. CDR3: CASSLRTPGTDDYTF. In DNA, the CDR3 is TGTGCCAGCAGCTTACGTACCCCCGGGACGGACGACTACACCTTC.

Here the CDR3 reads CASSSNAGVDGYTF. In DNA, the CDR3 is TGTGCCAGCAGCTCAAATGCAGGGGTAGATGGCTACACCTTC. The rearrangement joins TRBV7-9 to TRBJ1-2; possibly TRBD1 for D (6 bases). There are 14 residues in the CDR3. V lost 4 bases, J lost 6 bases, and 15 bases lay in between. Germline V CDR1 and CDR2: SEHNR, FQNEAQ (reference sequence). Full variable domain (rest looked up from reference TRBV7-9 and TRBJ1-2): DTGVSQNPRHKITKRGQNVTFRCDPISEHNRLYWYRQTLGQGPEFLTYFQNEAQLEKSRLLSDRFSAERPKGSFSTLEIQRTEQGDSAMYLCASSSNAGVDGYTFGSGTRLTVV.

The chain combines TRBV6-5 with TRBJ2-5; 10 bases agree with TRBD2. J gave up 0 bases and V 5 bases, and 3 bases lay outside the gene matches. The CDR3 extends over 15 amino acids. Germline V gene sequence: CDR1 MNHEY, CDR2 SVGAGI. CDR3 nucleotide sequence: TGTGCCAGCAGTACAGGACTAGCGGACCAAGAGACCCAGTACTTC. Translated, it gives CASSTGLADQETQYF.

This clone was counted once. The gene calls are TRBV6-2 or TRBV6-3 and TRBJ1-5; TRBD1 is a possible D gene (5 bases). Germline loops: CDR1 MNHEY, CDR2 SVGEGT. The CDR3 length is 16 residues. V shed 6 bases and J shed 5 bases, with 20 bases lying between them. CDR3 sequence (DNA): TGTGCCAGCAGCCCGGGGTCCCTGACAGATCATCAGCCCCAGCATTTT. This encodes CASSPGSLTDHQPQHF.

V and J are TRBV5-5 and TRBJ2-7, with 9 bases lining up with TRBD1. CDR3 size: 17 residues. The ends lost 0 bases at V and 5 bases at J; junction bases unmatched: 12. The germline V gene has CDR1 SGHKS and CDR2 YYEKEE (reference sequence). The CDR3 DNA reads as TGTGCCAGCAGCTTGGCCGGGCTCCGGGACAGGGATCACGAGCAGTACTTC. Translating gives CASSLAGLRDRDHEQYF. Full variable domain (missing parts from reference TRBV5-5 and TRBJ2-7): DAGVTQSPTHLIKTRGQQVTLRCSPISGHKSVSWYQQVLGQGPQFIFQYYEKEERGRGNFPDRFSARQFPNYSSELNVNALLLGDSALYLCASSLAGLRDRDHEQYFGPGTRLTVT.

J is TRBJ2-1 and V is TRBV5-6, with 7 bases fitting TRBD2. The CDR3 extends over 13 amino acids. Germline CDR1 SGHDT, CDR2 YYEEEE. V was clipped by 4 bases and J by 11 bases; unmatched bases: 9. CDR3 loop: CASSLTTSHKQFF. The CDR3 DNA reads TGTGCCAGCAGCCTCACGACTAGCCACAAGCAGTTCTTC.

V usage is TRBV9 and J usage is TRBJ1-2; no clear D gene. Germline V gives CDR1 SGDLS, CDR2 YYNGEE. The CDR3 consists of 16 residues. V was shortened by 0 bases and J by 5 bases, with 17 bases between the two germline ends. CDR3 region: CASSVEFQPSSYGYTF. CDR3 DNA sequence: TGTGCCAGCAGCGTAGAGTTTCAGCCTTCCAGTTATGGCTACACCTTC.

The chain uses TRBV27 and TRBJ2-3; no clear D. The V gene lost 0 bases and the J gene lost 2 bases, with 18 bases spanning the gap. The CDR3 extends over 18 amino acids. Germline lookup yields CDR1 MNHEY and CDR2 SMNVEV (reference sequence). The CDR3 DNA sequence: TGTGCCAGCAGTTTATCCCGACTGTCGGCAGGCCTCACAGATACGCAGTATTTT. As protein: CASSLSRLSAGLTDTQYF.